This record covers a single TCR beta chain. Antigen specificity is unknown. This CDR3 spans 11 amino acids. Between the trimmed V and J ends, which lost 7 bases and 8 bases, there was a span of 9 bases. CDR1 and CDR2 (germline): SNHLY, FYNNEI. This sample stems from a study of T cell repertoires in ileal Crohn's disease. The method was immunoSEQ multiplex PCR; TCRdb's version includes in-frame clones alone and lacks a portion of them. The sample contains about 15,000 clones, 75% to 85% of which appear only once. The study, taken as a whole, reports: Clonal expansions were more frequent in active smokers than non-smokers at surgery.

This TCR was sampled from an adult with Crohn's disease. The sequencing sample was made of ileal tissue. The chain combines TRBV2 with TRBJ2-1; no clear D. The CDR3 nucleotides are TGTGCCAGCATGGTTGGCTATGAGCAGTTCTTC. Translating gives CASMVGYEQFF.